These T cell receptor beta chains were read from a single sample in a study of vaccination and CD4 T cells after COVID-19. What these receptors recognize is not known. Each CDR3 protein gets one entry after TCRdb re-called the PCR reads with MiXCR. The table records about 18,000 distinct CDR3 sequences, approximately 47% of them present only once. Here the sequenced sample was CD4+ T cells from blood, cultured in vitro, taken before SARS-CoV-2 vaccination. The receptors were sampled from a human donor who received a COVID-19 vaccine. Each CDR3 is given with its conserved first and last residue. A D gene is named only where the DNA matches it firmly. Size is omitted from some rows. Given values are once, few, many or a class for expanded clones.

>TRBV27|TRBD1|TRBJ1-2|NA
CASRDRTGVDYGYTF
TGTGCCAGCAGAGACCGGACAGGGGTCGACTATGGCTACACCTTC
>TRBV5-7|TRBD1|TRBJ2-3|NA
CASSSDTGAQRTDTQYF
TGTGCCAGCAGCAGTGATACAGGGGCCCAACGCACAGATACGCAGTATTTT
>TRBV2|NA|TRBJ1-1|NA
CASRLGDRLNTEAFF
TGTGCCAGCAGACTAGGGGACCGCTTGAACACTGAAGCTTTCTTT
>TRBV5-4|NA|TRBJ1-6|few
CASSLDPDNSPLHF
TGTGCCAGCAGCTTGGATCCCGATAATTCACCCCTCCACTTT
>TRBV6-1|NA|TRBJ1-5|few
CASSPLSQGHYSRPQHF
TGTGCCAGCAGTCCTCTCTCTCAGGGACACTATTCTAGGCCCCAGCATTTT
>TRBV25-1|TRBD1|TRBJ1-2|NA
CASSDPGQGNFYGYTF
TGTGCCAGCAGTGATCCTGGACAGGGGAATTTCTATGGCTACACCTTC
>TRBV19|TRBD1|TRBJ1-5|once
CASSQQAGTGGFSNQPQHF
TGTGCCAGTAGCCAACAAGCCGGGACAGGGGGATTCAGCAATCAGCCCCAGCATTTT
>TRBV19|NA|TRBJ1-5|few
CASRPTRESNQPQHF
TGTGCCAGTAGGCCAACCAGGGAAAGCAATCAGCCCCAGCATTTT
>TRBV5-1|NA|TRBJ1-2|NA
CASSLAGGGSGYGYTF
TGCGCCAGCAGCTTGGCCGGGGGGGGCAGTGGCTATGGCTACACCTTC
>TRBV18|NA|TRBJ1-1|NA
CASSPGTALGAFF
TGTGCCAGCTCACCCGGGACGGCGCTCGGAGCTTTCTTT
>TRBV7-2|NA|TRBJ1-1|NA
CASSGKIDTEAFF
TGTGCCAGCAGCGGCAAGATAGACACTGAAGCTTTCTTT
>TRBV27|NA|TRBJ2-3|NA
CASSLGTRTDTQYF
TGTGCCAGCAGTTTGGGTACCCGCACAGATACGCAGTATTTT
>TRBV7-9|TRBD2|TRBJ2-5|few
CASFPSGGSQTQYF
TGTGCCAGCTTCCCTAGCGGGGGCAGTCAGACCCAGTACTTC
>TRBV12-3/TRBV12-4|TRBD2|TRBJ2-5|NA
CASRRRLAGALETQYF
TGTGCCAGCAGACGAAGACTAGCGGGGGCCCTAGAGACCCAGTACTTC
>TRBV2|TRBD1|TRBJ1-6|few
CASSLGGTGGLSPLHF
TGTGCCAGCAGCTTAGGCGGGACAGGGGGCCTTTCACCCCTCCACTTT
>TRBV5-4|NA|TRBJ2-7|NA
CASSLPGQRSYEQYF
TGTGCCAGCAGCCTTCCCGGACAGCGCTCCTACGAGCAGTACTTC
>TRBV6-5|NA|TRBJ1-1|once
CASSYGPAAEAFF
TGTGCCAGCAGTTACGGCCCCGCGGCCGAAGCTTTCTTT
>TRBV14|TRBD1|TRBJ1-1|NA
CASSQTTGVGTEAFF
TGTGCCAGCAGCCAAACAACAGGGGTCGGGACTGAAGCTTTCTTT
>TRBV6-5|NA|TRBJ2-5|NA
CASSYGGVPEETQYF
TGTGCCAGCAGTTACGGCGGGGTGCCGGAGGAGACCCAGTACTTC
>TRBV25-1|TRBD1|TRBJ1-4|NA
CASRRGSGGFNEKLFF
TGTGCCAGCAGGAGGGGGTCAGGGGGCTTTAATGAAAAACTGTTTTTT
>TRBV24-1|NA|TRBJ1-2|few
CATSGHGPNYGYTF
TGTGCCACCAGTGGTCACGGGCCGAACTATGGCTACACCTTC
>TRBV5-1|NA|TRBJ2-7|NA
CASSLAARSTYEQYF
TGCGCCAGCAGCTTGGCTGCCAGGTCAACCTACGAGCAGTACTTC
>TRBV24-1|NA|TRBJ1-2|few
CATSDSGRSSWGGYTF
TGTGCCACCAGTGATTCTGGACGGTCCTCTTGGGGGGGCTACACCTTC
>TRBV21-1|NA|TRBJ2-6|NA
CASSKQSSGANVLTF
TGTGCCAGCAGCAAACAGAGCTCTGGGGCCAACGTCCTGACTTTC
>TRBV15|NA|TRBJ2-5|few
CATSIYRGRGETQYF
TGTGCCACCAGCATCTATAGGGGGCGGGGAGAGACCCAGTACTTC
>TRBV12-3/TRBV12-4|NA|TRBJ1-1|NA
CASSLGGGGTEAFF
TGTGCCAGCAGTTTAGGGGGGGGTGGCACTGAAGCTTTCTTT
>TRBV6-5|TRBD1|TRBJ2-7|medium-sized
CASSSPGQGTYEQYF
TGTGCCAGCAGTTCGCCGGGACAGGGAACCTACGAGCAGTACTTC
>TRBV20-1|TRBD1|TRBJ2-5|medium-sized
CSAKETGIKTQYF
TGCAGTGCTAAAGAGACAGGGATAAAGACCCAGTACTTC
>TRBV24-1|TRBD2|TRBJ2-3|NA
CATSDERGAWTDTQYF
TGTGCCACCAGTGATGAGCGGGGGGCTTGGACAGATACGCAGTATTTT
>TRBV30|NA|TRBJ1-2|NA
CAWSGTDSYGYTF
TGTGCCTGGAGTGGAACTGACAGTTATGGCTACACCTTC
>TRBV20-1|TRBD2|TRBJ2-7|medium-sized
CSARDERGREGEQYF
TGCAGTGCTAGAGACGAGCGGGGGAGAGAGGGGGAGCAGTACTTC
>TRBV27|NA|TRBJ1-5|NA
CASRDRSGPNQPQHF
TGTGCCAGCAGAGACAGGTCGGGTCCCAACCAGCCCCAGCATTTT
>TRBV19|TRBD1|TRBJ1-1|few
CASSLSGTGGSSEAFF
TGTGCCAGTAGCCTTTCCGGGACAGGGGGTAGTTCTGAAGCTTTCTTT
>TRBV6-1|NA|TRBJ2-7|NA
CASSEDSTYEQYF
TGTGCCAGCAGTGAGGACAGCACCTACGAGCAGTACTTC
>TRBV2|NA|TRBJ1-5|NA
CASTSGTNQPQHF
TGTGCCAGCACCTCAGGGACTAATCAGCCCCAGCATTTT
>TRBV15|NA|TRBJ2-7|NA
CATSNRVSFYEQYF
TGTGCCACCAGCAACAGGGTGTCCTTTTACGAGCAGTACTTC
>TRBV20-1|NA|TRBJ1-5|NA
CSARGGEGSNQPQHF
TGCAGTGCTAGAGGGGGGGAGGGTAGCAATCAGCCCCAGCATTTT
>TRBV24-1|NA|TRBJ2-2|few
CAPPRRVTGYTGELFF
TGTGCCCCGCCACGGCGAGTTACAGGGTACACCGGGGAGCTGTTTTTT
>TRBV9|NA|TRBJ2-2|NA
CASSGDRDFSGELFF
TGTGCCAGCAGCGGAGACAGGGACTTCTCCGGGGAGCTGTTTTTT
>TRBV10-3|NA|TRBJ1-3|NA
CAINGGYSGNTIYF
TGTGCCATCAACGGGGGCTACTCTGGAAACACCATATATTTT
>TRBV7-9|NA|TRBJ2-5|NA
CASSLIPLVGGRETQYF
TGTGCCAGCAGCTTGATCCCCCTAGTGGGTGGGCGAGAGACCCAGTACTTC
>TRBV7-9|NA|TRBJ1-1|few
CASSLGGRGSGGFF
TGTGCCAGCAGCTTAGGGGGACGAGGCTCCGGAGGTTTCTTT
>TRBV6-1|NA|TRBJ2-7|few
CASTRVGYEQYF
TGTGCCAGCACCCGGGTAGGCTACGAGCAGTACTTC
>TRBV10-3|NA|TRBJ1-5|few
CAISEIQPQHF
TGTGCCATCAGCGAAATTCAGCCCCAGCATTTT
>TRBV20-1|NA|TRBJ1-2|NA
CSARVGGTYGYTF
TGCAGTGCTAGAGTGGGAGGTACATATGGCTACACCTTC
>TRBV6-1|NA|TRBJ2-3|NA
CASSVDRSTDTQYF
TGCGCCAGCAGTGTAGACAGGAGCACAGATACGCAGTATTTT
>TRBV21-1|NA|TRBJ1-5|few
CASSRERPQHF
TGTGCCAGCAGCAGAGAACGACCCCAGCATTTT